The T cell receptor beta chain under discussion was sequenced for a study of control samples from healthy donors and cancer patients (TCRdb year 2020). CDR1 PRHDT and CDR2 FYEKMQ are derived from the germline V gene (reference sequence). The CDR3 holds 17 amino acids from the cysteine to the phenylalanine. Only the CDR3 region is kept as DNA, spanning 51 bases read in frame from base 1. The junction shows trimming of 5 bases on V and 3 bases on J, and the gene matches do not reach 12 bases of it. Library preparation used the immunoSEQ multiplex PCR assay. TCRdb carries this immuneACCESS record with in-frame sequences only. Its versions omit some clonotypes, under half of them owing to an unresolved V gene in the studies checked, with the rest unexplained. Across this sample there are about 200,000 clones, with roughly nine tenths seen only once. The ten largest account for approximately 2% of the sample.

Turning to this clone: Its antigen remains undetermined. No much larger clonotype is one base removed from it; base qualities were not supplied.

Material: blood. This TCR was sampled from a man aged 30 to 45 in good health. The chain is made from TRBV13 and TRBJ2-3, with 9 junctional bases fitting TRBD2. The CDR3 here reads CASSPLPFSGGTDTQYF. The sequence in DNA is TGTGCCAGCAGCCCCCTCCCTTTTAGCGGGGGTACAGATACGCAGTATTTT.